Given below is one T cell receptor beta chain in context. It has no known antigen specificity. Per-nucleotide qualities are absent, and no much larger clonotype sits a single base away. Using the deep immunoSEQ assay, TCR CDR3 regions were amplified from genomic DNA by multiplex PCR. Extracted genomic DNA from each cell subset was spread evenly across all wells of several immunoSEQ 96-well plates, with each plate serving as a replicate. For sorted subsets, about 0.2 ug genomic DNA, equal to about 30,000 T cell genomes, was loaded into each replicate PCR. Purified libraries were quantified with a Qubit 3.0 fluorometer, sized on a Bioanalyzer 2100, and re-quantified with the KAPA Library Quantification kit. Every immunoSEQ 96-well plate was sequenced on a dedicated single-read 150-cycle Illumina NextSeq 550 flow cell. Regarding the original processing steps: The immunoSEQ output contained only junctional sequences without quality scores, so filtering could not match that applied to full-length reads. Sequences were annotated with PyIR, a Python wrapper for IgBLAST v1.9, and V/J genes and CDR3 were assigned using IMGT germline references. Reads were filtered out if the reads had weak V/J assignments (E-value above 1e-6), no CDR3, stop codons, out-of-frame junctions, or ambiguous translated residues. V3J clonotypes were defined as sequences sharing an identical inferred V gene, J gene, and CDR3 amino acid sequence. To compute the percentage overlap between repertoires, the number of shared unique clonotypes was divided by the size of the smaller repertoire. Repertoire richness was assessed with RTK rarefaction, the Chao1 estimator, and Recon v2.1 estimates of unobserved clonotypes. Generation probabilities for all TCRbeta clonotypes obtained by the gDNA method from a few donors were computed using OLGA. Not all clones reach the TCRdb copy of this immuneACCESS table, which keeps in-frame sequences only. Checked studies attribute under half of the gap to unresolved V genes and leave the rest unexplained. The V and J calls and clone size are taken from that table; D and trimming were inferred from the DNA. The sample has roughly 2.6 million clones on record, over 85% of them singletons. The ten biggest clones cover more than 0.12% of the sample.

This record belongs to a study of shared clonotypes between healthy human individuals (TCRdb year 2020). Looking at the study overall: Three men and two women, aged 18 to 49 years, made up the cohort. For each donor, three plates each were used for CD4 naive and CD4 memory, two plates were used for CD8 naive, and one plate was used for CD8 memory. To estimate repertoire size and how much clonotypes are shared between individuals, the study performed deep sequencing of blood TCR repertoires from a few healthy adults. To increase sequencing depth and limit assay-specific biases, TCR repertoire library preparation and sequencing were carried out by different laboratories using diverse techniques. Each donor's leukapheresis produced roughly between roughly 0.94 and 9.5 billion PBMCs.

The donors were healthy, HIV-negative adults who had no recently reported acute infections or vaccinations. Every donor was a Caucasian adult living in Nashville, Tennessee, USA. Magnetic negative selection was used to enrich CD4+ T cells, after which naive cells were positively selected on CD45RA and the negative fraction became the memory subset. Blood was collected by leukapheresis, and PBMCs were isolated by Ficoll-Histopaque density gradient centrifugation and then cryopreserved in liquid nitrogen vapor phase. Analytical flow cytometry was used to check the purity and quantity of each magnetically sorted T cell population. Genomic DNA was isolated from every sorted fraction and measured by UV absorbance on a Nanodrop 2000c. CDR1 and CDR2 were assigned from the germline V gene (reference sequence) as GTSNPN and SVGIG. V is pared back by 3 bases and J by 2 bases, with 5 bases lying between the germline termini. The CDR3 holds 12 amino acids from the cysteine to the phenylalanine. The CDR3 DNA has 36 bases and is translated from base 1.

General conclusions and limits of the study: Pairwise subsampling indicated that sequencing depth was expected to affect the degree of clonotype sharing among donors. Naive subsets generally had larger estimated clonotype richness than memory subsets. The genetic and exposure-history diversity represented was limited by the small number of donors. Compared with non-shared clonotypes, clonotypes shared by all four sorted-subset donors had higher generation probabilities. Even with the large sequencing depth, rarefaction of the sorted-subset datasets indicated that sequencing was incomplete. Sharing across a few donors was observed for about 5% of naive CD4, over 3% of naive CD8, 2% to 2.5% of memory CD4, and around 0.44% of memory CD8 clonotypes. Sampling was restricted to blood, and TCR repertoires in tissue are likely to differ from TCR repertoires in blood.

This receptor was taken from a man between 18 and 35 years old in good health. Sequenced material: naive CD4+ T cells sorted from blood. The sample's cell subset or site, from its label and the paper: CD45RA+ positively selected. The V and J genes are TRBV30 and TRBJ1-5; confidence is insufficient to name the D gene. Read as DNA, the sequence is TGTGCCTGGAGGGTAGGCAATCAGCCCCAGCATTTT. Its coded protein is CAWRVGNQPQHF.